This T cell receptor (beta chain) was found in a study of shared clonotypes between healthy human individuals. The CDR3 runs 14 residues. In germline, CDR1 is SNHLY, CDR2 FYNNEI. V lost 4 bases and J lost 7, with 17 bases in between. Several immunoSEQ 96-well plates shared each subset's DNA, each plate a replicate. Produced via immunoSEQ multiplex PCR; TCRdb's table is partial and in-frame only. Among about 340,000 clones listed, over 70% were seen once. All of the donors resided in Nashville, Tennessee, and each was a Caucasian adult. The gene calls are TRBV2 and TRBJ2-7; D unresolved. Sequencing was done on a sample of memory CD4+ T cells sorted from blood. Subset reported: CD45RA-negative fraction. This clonotype was obtained from a man aged 30 to 39 in good health. The CDR3 sequence: CASSGSGSPMEQYF. Written as DNA, the CDR3 is TGTGCCAGCAGTGGGTCTGGATCGCCCATGGAGCAGTACTTC. The whole variable domain, filled in from reference TRBV2 and TRBJ2-7, reads EPEVTQTPSHQVTQMGQEVILRCVPISNHLYFYWYRQILGQKVEFLVSFYNNEISEKSEIFDDQFSVERPDGSNFTLKIRSTKLEDSAMYFCASSGSGSPMEQYFGPGTRLTVT.